One T cell receptor (beta chain) is described in this entry. Its specificity is unknown. The junction differs from germline at one of its ends, possibly a read error. CDR3 length: 15 residues. A single record per CDR3 protein comes from TCRdb applying MiXCR to the reads. This table holds about a million distinct CDR3 sequences, approximately 31% found once. The data are from a study of T cell repertoires in cytomegalovirus infection. Study outcomes and limitations: The cumulative frequency of public TCR beta families identified carriers of CMV plus the relevant HLA. The ex vivo response was dominated by HLA-C-restricted CMV-specific TCR beta clonotypes.

This material consisted of cultured CD8+ T cells from PBMCs, taken from culture after CMV antigen stimulation. This sequence originates from a human donor in good health (CMV status not recorded). Some clones in this sample may be carry-over from other donors' samples. The chain employs TRBV12-3 or TRBV12-4 and TRBJ2-3; 7 bases line up with TRBD2. The CDR3 DNA follows: TGTGTCAGCAGTCCCGTCGGGGGGACCACAGATACGCAGTATTTT. It translates to CVSSPVGGTTDTQYF.